The 21 T cell receptor beta chains reported below all come from one sample, sequenced in a study of blood T cell repertoires in COVID-19. Profiled with immunoSEQ multiplex PCR; TCRdb holds only in-frame clones, not every one. The table shows some 78,000 clones, with 80% to 85% occurring only once. The specimen was peripheral blood. The receptors here all came from a man aged 50 to 60 with acute or convalescent COVID-19.

The rearrangement joins TRBV7-2 to TRBJ1-1; possible D gene TRBD1, 5 bases. The CDR3 is made up of 13 amino acids. V was clipped by 5 bases and J by 5 bases, with 12 bases between them. CDR1 and CDR2 (germline): SGHTA, FQGNSA. CDR3 coding DNA: TGTGCCAGCAGCAAGGACACGATAACTGAAGCTTTCTTT. As protein: CASSKDTITEAFF.

The V and J genes are TRBV25-1 and TRBJ2-2; TRBD2 matches at 9 bases. The V and J ends lost 9 bases and 6 bases, in that order; junction bases with no gene match: 8. Germline CDR1 and CDR2: MGHDK and SYGVNS. The CDR3 is made up of 14 amino acids. The chain's CDR3 is CASSGLADSGELFF. CDR3 sequence (DNA): TGTGCCAGTTCGGGACTAGCTGATTCCGGGGAGCTGTTTTTT.

This clone has just one count. This chain connects TRBV11-2 to TRBJ1-2; possibly TRBD1 for D (6 bases). The CDR3 sequence is 13 residues long. In germline, CDR1 is SGHAT, CDR2 FQNNGV. Trimming left V 8 bases short and J 5 bases short, with 15 bases between. The CDR3 reads CASSTTGQYGYTF. In nucleotides, the CDR3 is TGTGCCAGCTCGACGACAGGACAATATGGCTACACCTTC.

This clone was observed once. The chain combines TRBV19 with TRBJ2-6; 7 bases fit TRBD1. Trimming at V came to 8 bases and at J to 0 bases, leaving 10 bases not matched to a gene. The length of the CDR3 is 17 residues. Germline-derived CDR1 and CDR2 are LNHDA and SQIVND (reference sequence). In DNA form, the CDR3 reads TGTGCCAGTGGGAACAGGGGACGCAGCTCTGGGGCCAACGTCCTGACTTTC. Translating gives CASGNRGRSSGANVLTF.

V and J are TRBV5-5 and TRBJ2-1; 10 bases match TRBD1. CDR1 SGHKS and CDR2 YYEKEE come from the germline V gene (reference sequence). The CDR3 is 14 amino acids. The junction had 4 bases not matched to a gene; V was cut back by 4 bases and J by 6 bases. The CDR3 bases are TGTGCCAGCAGCCAATGGACAGGGGGCAATGAGCAGTTCTTC. Its translation: CASSQWTGGNEQFF.

The V gene is TRBV10-3, the J gene TRBJ2-7, with 10 bases aligning to TRBD1. The junction had 10 bases not matched to a gene; V was cut back by 2 bases and J by 3 bases. Germline V gene data show CDR1 as ENHRY and CDR2 as SYGVKD. The CDR3 covers 17 residues. CDR3 coding DNA: TGTGCCATCAGTGAGGACTGGACAGGGGGGATTTTCTACGAGCAGTACTTC. Translation gives CAISEDWTGGIFYEQYF.

This clone has more than one count but fewer than ten. The chain has TRBV27 and TRBJ1-1; TRBD1 aligns across 7 bases. CDR1 is MNHEY and CDR2 is SMNVEV in the germline V gene (reference sequence). With 5 bases clipped from V and 1 base from J, the junction kept 7 bases outside the gene matches. CDR3 length: 15 amino acids. CDR3 sequence (DNA): TGTGCCAGCAGTCCTTACAGGGGAGGGAACACTGAAGCTTTCTTT. It yields the protein CASSPYRGGNTEAFF.

The V call is TRBV19, the J call TRBJ1-5; no firm D call. The V end lost 5 bases, the J end lost 4 bases, and 18 bases lay between the germline ends. The CDR3 length is 16 residues. The V gene's germline CDR1 is LNHDA and CDR2 SQIVND (reference sequence). CDR3 nucleotides: TGTGCCAGTAGTGGAAAAGCCCTCGCGGGGAATCAGCCCCAGCATTTT. This gives the protein CASSGKALAGNQPQHF. The variable domain in full, with the rest retrieved from reference TRBV19 and TRBJ1-5, is DGGITQSPKYLFRKEGQNVTLSCEQNLNHDAMYWYRQDPGQGLRLIYYSQIVNDFQKGDIAEGYSVSREKKESFPLTVTSAQKNPTAFYLCASSGKALAGNQPQHFGDGTRLSIL.

CDR3 DNA sequence: TGCAGCGTTGCACAGTCAACTAATGAAAAACTGTTTTTT. It codes for CSVAQSTNEKLFF. The chain is built from TRBV29-1 and TRBJ1-4, with D uncertain. Germline V CDR1 and CDR2: SQVTM, ANQGSEA. Trimming took 4 bases from V and 0 from J, leaving 6 bases between them. The CDR3 is 13 amino acids.

The chain employs TRBV7-3 and TRBJ2-7; TRBD1 is a possible D gene (6 bases). CDR1 SGHTA and CDR2 FQGTGA come from the germline V gene. The germline V and J ends were trimmed by 1 base and 4 bases, with 8 bases remaining between them. The length of the CDR3 is 13 residues. CDR3 residues: CASSLNRDYEQYF. CDR3 nucleotide sequence: TGTGCCAGCAGCTTAAACAGGGATTACGAGCAGTACTTC.

The chain joins TRBV19 to TRBJ2-1, with D hard to call. The germline gives CDR1 LNHDA, CDR2 SQIVND (reference sequence). V lost 3 bases to trimming and J lost 5 bases, with 11 bases between them. The CDR3 is 14 amino acids. The CDR3 protein is CASSISARNNEQFF. As DNA, the CDR3 is TGTGCCAGTAGTATCAGCGCCCGGAACAATGAGCAGTTCTTC.

This sequence joins TRBV15 and TRBJ2-2; 7 bases line up with TRBD2. Germline V gives CDR1 LNHNV, CDR2 YYDKDF (reference sequence). This CDR3 spans 15 amino acids. Germline trimming cut 1 base from V and 4 bases from J; bases unmatched to any gene: 3. The CDR3 bases are TGTGCCACCAGCAGAGTAGTAGCGGGCACCGGGGAGCTGTTTTTT. It is translated as CATSRVVAGTGELFF.

The chain uses TRBV6-6 and TRBJ1-5, with D maybe TRBD1 (6 bases). V was trimmed by 5 bases and J by 0 bases, leaving 8 bases between them. From germline, CDR1 is MNHNY and CDR2 SVGAGI (reference sequence). The CDR3 consists of 14 residues. The CDR3 spells CASSRQASNQPQHF. The CDR3 DNA sequence: TGTGCCAGCAGTCGACAGGCTAGCAATCAGCCCCAGCATTTT.

CDR3 sequence reads: CASSVPGGPGDTQYF. As DNA, the CDR3 is TGTGCCAGCAGCGTACCGGGGGGCCCTGGAGATACGCAGTATTTT. The chain couples TRBV9 to TRBJ2-3, with D perhaps matching TRBD2 (7 bases). The CDR3 is made up of 15 amino acids. Germline V lookup: CDR1 SGDLS, CDR2 YYNGEE. The V end was cut by 1 base, the J end by 5 bases, with 14 bases between.

CDR3 in amino acids: CASSPQGSGNTIYF. In DNA form, the CDR3 reads TGTGCCAGCAGCCCACAGGGTTCTGGAAACACCATATATTTT. V usage is TRBV7-9 and J usage is TRBJ1-3; possibly TRBD1 for D (6 bases). Trimming removed 5 bases at V and 1 base at J, with 9 bases between. CDR3 length equals 14 residues. The germline CDR1 and CDR2 sequences are SEHNR and FQNEAQ (reference sequence). Variable domain in full (rest from reference TRBV7-9 and TRBJ1-3): DTGVSQNPRHKITKRGQNVTFRCDPISEHNRLYWYRQTLGQGPEFLTYFQNEAQLEKSRLLSDRFSAERPKGSFSTLEIQRTEQGDSAMYLCASSPQGSGNTIYFGEGSWLTVV.

The chain uses TRBV6-4 and TRBJ2-7; TRBD1 aligns across 12 bases. Germline loops: CDR1 MRHNA, CDR2 SNTAGT. V was pared by 0 bases and J by 12 bases, with 9 bases of the junction left unmatched. The CDR3 runs 15 residues. The CDR3 here is CASSDSGQGAPAWYF. CDR3 DNA: TGTGCCAGCAGTGACTCGGGACAGGGGGCTCCGGCTTGGTACTTC.

The V gene is TRBV27, the J gene TRBJ2-1, with TRBD1 matching 10 bases. CDR3 length: 16 residues. Germline V CDR1 and CDR2: MNHEY, SMNVEV (reference sequence). The V segment lost 4 bases and the J segment 8 bases; nucleotides outside the gene matches: 11. The CDR3 DNA is TGTGCCAGCAGTTCGGGGATGGGACAGGGGAGGTATGAGCAGTTCTTC. It encodes CASSSGMGQGRYEQFF.

V is TRBV29-1 and J is TRBJ2-5; D might be TRBD1 (6 bases). Trimming left V 4 bases short and J 5 bases short, with 11 bases between. Germline loops: CDR1 SQVTM, CDR2 ANQGSEA. This CDR3 comprises 12 residues. CDR3 DNA sequence: TGCAGCGTTGGGCCCCAGGGGGAGACCCAGTACTTC. Its translation is CSVGPQGETQYF.

This clone was recorded once. The J gene is TRBJ1-6, the V gene TRBV11-2, with 9 bases matching TRBD1. CDR3 length equals 13 residues. Germline assignment: CDR1 SGHAT and CDR2 FQNNGV. Trimming at V came to 5 bases and at J to 8 bases, leaving 1 base not matched to a gene. CDR3 protein: CASSRDRDSPLHF. The CDR3 nucleotides read TGTGCCAGCAGCCGGGACAGGGATTCACCCCTCCACTTT.

This sequence joins TRBV19 and TRBJ1-1; D is undetermined. Germline V gene lookup returns CDR1 LNHDA and CDR2 SQIVND (reference sequence). The CDR3 is 14 amino acids. Trimming took off 1 base at V and 2 bases at J, with 8 bases between the two ends. For the CDR3, the DNA is TGTGCCAGTAGTATAGGGCAGATAAACACTGAAGCTTTCTTT. Translation gives CASSIGQINTEAFF.

This clone appeared once. The chain employs TRBV4-1 and TRBJ2-6; D possibly corresponds to TRBD1 (6 bases). V was shortened by 1 base and J by 0 bases, with 16 bases between the two germline ends. Per the germline V gene, CDR1 is MGHRA and CDR2 is YSYEKL. This CDR3 has 19 amino acids. Written as DNA, the CDR3 is TGCGCCAGCAGCCAAGGCCCCCAGGGGCTTAGCTCTGGGGCCAACGTCCTGACTTTC. This codes for CASSQGPQGLSSGANVLTF.